One sample yielded the 2 T cell receptor beta chains listed below, sequenced in a study of human thymus T cells. Generated by immunoSEQ multiplex PCR, the TCRdb table keeps only in-frame clones and is missing some. The sample has around 120,000 clones, more than 90% seen once. Corrective heart surgery yielded the resections from which the thymus tissue came. Specimen: thymus tissue. The receptors originated from a boy younger than two with a congenital heart defect but otherwise immunologically healthy.

V is TRBV5-5 and J is TRBJ1-6, with 8 bases fitting TRBD1. Losses at the gene ends were 6 bases for V and 7 bases for J; bases not matched to a gene: 9. Per germline, CDR1 SGHKS and CDR2 YYEKEE (reference sequence). The CDR3 has 15 residues. CDR3 DNA sequence: TGTGCCAGCAACCTCAGGGGGCAAGAAAATTCACCCCTCCACTTT. It is translated as CASNLRGQENSPLHF.

This CDR3 reads CASSQTGRGTYEQYF. The CDR3 nucleotides read TGCGCCAGCAGCCAGACTGGAAGGGGGACCTACGAGCAGTACTTC. V is TRBV4-1 and J is TRBJ2-7; a weak D match, TRBD1 (6 bases). Germline CDR1 MGHRA, CDR2 YSYEKL. V lost 3 bases and J lost 2, with 14 bases in between. There are 15 residues in the CDR3.